This TCR beta chain comes out of a study of T-cell reconstitution after alpha-beta-depleted transplantation in children (dated by TCRdb to about 2016). Regarding the research as a whole: T-cell immune reconstitution after TCRalphabeta/CD19-depleted allogeneic hematopoietic cell transplantation in children was quantitatively tracked in the study by means of TCR repertoire profiling.

V is trimmed back by 0 bases and J by 0 bases, and the junction contains 4 bases that no gene match accounts for. The germline V gene gives CDR1 as SGHRS and CDR2 as YFSETQ. CDR3 length: 16 amino acids, cysteine to phenylalanine. The only DNA kept is the CDR3, 48 bases in frame from the first base. This clonotype was detected ten times or more. What this receptor recognizes is not known. No qualities accompany the bases; no much larger clone lies one base away. Receptor libraries were prepared by PCR. Sequencer: Illumina HiSeq 2500. To normalize quantification of the TCRbeta repertoire, the TCR libraries were built with molecular barcoding that relied on unique molecular identifiers. TCRdb reran the public reads through fastp at Q25 and MiXCR, keeping productive beta chains. When rows share a CDR3 protein, they turn into one entry using the most common DNA and genes. In this sample the table shows under 300,000 distinct CDR3 sequences, 9% to 10% of which occur a single time. 5% to 5.5% of the sample lies in the top ten.

The material was PBMCs from the stem cell graft donor, obtained from the stem cell graft. This clonotype was obtained from a human donor who donated a stem cell graft to a child with SCID. The rearranged chain carries TRBV5-1 and TRBJ1-1; TRBD1 matches 8 bases in the middle. The DNA sequence reads TGCGCCAGCAGCTTGGGGCCAGGGGGCATGAACACTGAAGCTTTCTTT. Protein translation: CASSLGPGGMNTEAFF.